This T cell receptor (beta chain) was profiled in a study of blood T cell repertoires in COVID-19. About the research overall: Material from acute and convalescent COVID-19 was sourced from the United States, Italy and Spain.

Original analysis: Amplified reference gene primers provided the basis for estimating nucleated cell counts. Assay used: immunoSEQ multiplex PCR; TCRdb lists only in-frame clones, some missing. Clone size and the V and J calls come from that table; the DNA yielded D and trimming. The data show about 400,000 clones, approximately 88% seen once. Germline CDR1 reads SGHAT; CDR2 reads FQNNGV. V was cut by 5 bases and J by 1 base, with 12 bases left in between. The CDR3 length is 15 residues. The rearrangement links TRBV11-2 to TRBJ1-3; D is possibly TRBD1 (6 bases). The source of this sequence is a man aged 40-50 years with acute or convalescent COVID-19. Sequencing was carried out using peripheral blood. The CDR3, as DNA: TGTGCCAGCAGCCCAGGGGTGGTATCTGGAAACACCATATATTTT. Its translation is CASSPGVVSGNTIYF.